This T cell receptor beta chain was identified during a study of blood T cells in healthy people across ages (dated by TCRdb to between 2015 and 2017). Notes on the research overall: In model experiments, roughly one uniquely barcoded TCR beta cDNA molecule per two T cells was captured by template switching. For two donors (one aged 18 to 30 and one aged 80 or older), the study analyzed two additional independent replicas of 1 million unique cDNA reads from the same blood draw. To track age-related changes in TCR beta repertoire diversity, the study relied on deep sequencing normalized with unique cDNA molecular identifiers. The donors were divided into four age groups: young (average around 16 years), middle-aged (approximately 41), aged (about 60) and long-lived (approximately 74). To avoid experimental bias, donors of different ages were distributed randomly across sequencing lanes. What the research found in general, with its limitations: Compared with the aged group, the long-lived group had more naive CD4+ T cells, fewer expanded clones and increased TCR diversity, a pattern suggesting age selection. Conclusive comparison of naive and antigen-experienced compartments was prevented by the profiling of bulk unsorted PBMCs. Estimates of total diversity from one million sequenced T cells were regarded as lower bounds and underestimates. Because the CMV infection status of the donors was unknown, age-related changes in expanded clonotypes may potentially have been confounded. Observed TCR beta diversity per million T cells fell roughly linearly with age, and a significant reduction was already apparent by age about 38. A strong correlation was found between observed TCR beta diversity and the percentage of naive T cells measured by flow cytometry.

Donors were a few dozen systemically healthy Caucasian individuals from Russia aged about 6 to 100 years. Around 9.8 milliliters of peripheral blood were collected from each donor into EDTA-treated Vacutainer tubes. PBMCs were isolated by Ficoll-Paque density-gradient centrifugation, with at least 7 million obtained per sample. Total RNA, at least 6 micrograms per sample, was extracted from PBMCs with Trizol reagent. For every donor, flow cytometry on a PBMC aliquot measured the percentage of naive CD45RAhigh/CD27high T cells. The CDR3, cysteine through phenylalanine, is 13 amino acids long. Only the CDR3 portion is preserved as DNA: 39 bases, with reading frame beginning at the first base. CDR1 is given as SGDLS and CDR2 as YYNGEE, both from the germline V gene. Deletion took 2 bases off V and 3 bases off J, with a span of 6 bases between the germline ends. Library preparation used 5' RACE. This sample was sequenced with an Illumina HiSeq 2500. A second PCR of roughly 6 to 11 cycles was run with a J-beta primer mix and a sample-barcoded 5' primer. A unique molecular identifier was introduced onto each TCR beta cDNA molecule by a template-switch 5' adaptor carrying 12 random nucleotides. At least 2.5 million CDR3-containing paired-end reads were obtained from each sample. First-strand cDNA synthesis was performed from all RNA using the Mint cDNA synthesis kit, with priming by a TRBC-specific oligonucleotide. After uracil-DNA glycosylase treatment, a first 18-cycle PCR used universal primers M1SS and BC2_uni_R on all cDNA. Processing in the source paper ran as follows. For normalization, 1 million high-quality reads, each with a distinct molecular identifier, were randomly selected from each sample. Reads sharing molecular identifiers were discarded rather than binned into consensus sequences. MiTCR, with a Q25 quality threshold and the strictest error-elimination algorithm, was used for CDR3 identification, clonotype clustering and error correction. A nonparametric unseen species model with Euler transformation was used to estimate a lower bound on total TCR beta diversity. In-frame beta chains were kept once TCRdb had trimmed the public reads at Q25 with fastp and called clones with MiXCR. Each CDR3 protein appears once, grouped with its most common genes and DNA. TCRdb's processing, not the authors', yielded these V and J calls. The table for this sample lists about 900,000 distinct CDR3 sequences; less than 80% of them were counted only once. The top ten constitute roughly 25% of the sample.

This clonotype showed up just a few times. The antigen it binds to is not known. Base quality data are lacking; no much larger clone is found one base away. Rearrangement joined TRBV9 to TRBJ2-1, with no reliable assignment of the D segment. Sample: blood. This receptor was obtained from a man aged 30 to 39 in good health. The nucleotide sequence reads as follows: TGTGCCAGCAGCGTTCCGGGCTACAATGAGCAGTTCTTC. Its protein product is CASSVPGYNEQFF.